The 20 T cell receptor beta chains in this list originate from one sample, sequenced in a study of control samples from healthy donors and cancer patients. Profiling relied on immunoSEQ multiplex PCR, and the TCRdb table lists in-frame clones only, not all of them. The sample holds 190,000 or so clones; just under 95% are singletons and the top ten take roughly 1.5%. The sample was blood. The receptors shown here come from a man between 18 and 35 years old in good health.

This rearrangement joins TRBV2 to TRBJ2-6; D remains ambiguous. In germline, CDR1 is SNHLY, CDR2 FYNNEI. The CDR3 is 14 residues long. V lost 2 bases, J lost 1 base, and 3 bases lay in between. The CDR3 DNA reads TGTGCCAGCAGTGAATTATCTGGGGCCAACGTCCTGACTTTC. This encodes CASSELSGANVLTF.

The chain joins TRBV27 to TRBJ1-1, with D uncertain. Germline CDR1 reads MNHEY; CDR2 reads SMNVEV (reference sequence). Trimming pared 2 bases from V and 1 base from J, leaving 11 bases between. This CDR3 comprises 15 residues. The CDR3 coding sequence is TGTGCCAGCAGTTTAAAGGACGGAACGAACACTGAAGCTTTCTTT. Its protein is CASSLKDGTNTEAFF.

J is TRBJ2-1 and V is TRBV5-8; TRBD2 matches 9 bases. Germline CDR1 is SGHTS and CDR2 is YDEGEE. J gave up 0 bases and V 1 base, and 8 bases lay outside the gene matches. This CDR3 region has 18 residues. The CDR3 DNA reads TGTGCCAGCAGCTTGCTGATAGCGGGGGAGTTCTCCTACAATGAGCAGTTCTTC. This sequence encodes CASSLLIAGEFSYNEQFF.

The rearrangement uses TRBV6-6 and TRBJ2-4; 8 positions match TRBD1. Per the germline V gene, CDR1 is MNHNY and CDR2 is SVGAGI (reference sequence). This CDR3 has 14 residues. J gave up 5 bases and V 8 bases, and 8 bases lay outside the gene matches. CDR3 residues: CASRLDREENIQYF. DNA of the CDR3: TGTGCCAGCCGCCTGGACAGGGAGGAAAACATTCAGTACTTC.

The V and J genes are TRBV5-1 and TRBJ2-3, with 11 nucleotides matching TRBD2. The CDR3 is 20 amino acids. J gave up 2 bases and V 1 base, and 15 bases lay outside the gene matches. The germline V gene has CDR1 SGHRS and CDR2 YFSETQ. DNA of the CDR3: TGCGCCAGCAGCTTGAGGCCCGCACTCCTTAGCGGGGGGGCCACAGATACGCAGTATTTT. It yields the protein CASSLRPALLSGGATDTQYF. Combining the CDR3 with reference TRBV5-1 and TRBJ2-3 gives the whole variable domain KAGVTQTPRYLIKTRGQQVTLSCSPISGHRSVSWYQQTPGQGLQFLFEYFSETQRNKGNFPGRFSGRQFSNSRSEMNVSTLELGDSALYLCASSLRPALLSGGATDTQYFGPGTRLTVL.

The V gene is TRBV5-1, the J gene TRBJ1-6; perhaps TRBD1 as D (5 bases). The germline V and J ends were trimmed by 2 bases and 11 bases, with 11 bases remaining between them. CDR3 length equals 13 residues. Germline assignment: CDR1 SGHRS and CDR2 YFSETQ. The CDR3 is CASSLGQGPPLHF. DNA of the CDR3: TGCGCCAGCAGCTTAGGGCAGGGTCCACCCCTCCACTTT.

The V call is TRBV12-3 or TRBV12-4, the J call TRBJ2-1; D is ambiguous. The CDR3 extends over 13 amino acids. The V end lost 6 bases, the J end lost 9 bases, and 15 bases lay between the germline ends. CDR3 DNA: TGTGCCAGCAGCCCCAGACTGGGCCGTGAGCAGTTCTTC. It specifies CASSPRLGREQFF.

The rearrangement uses TRBV5-5 and TRBJ2-1; no definite D call. Germline V gene sequence: CDR1 SGHKS, CDR2 YYEKEE (reference sequence). CDR3 length: 16 amino acids. The ends were cut back, 2 bases at V and 5 bases at J, with 17 bases in the middle. Here the CDR3 reads CASSFFRVENNNEQFF. The DNA of the CDR3 is TGTGCCAGCAGCTTTTTCCGTGTCGAGAATAACAATGAGCAGTTCTTC.

The chain employs TRBV6-1 and TRBJ1-3; weak D call: TRBD1 (5 bases). Trimming left V 7 bases short and J 0 bases short, with 16 bases between. The CDR3 sequence is 16 residues long. The V gene's germline CDR1 is MNHNS and CDR2 SASEGT. The chain's CDR3 is CASIEWGTSSGNTIYF. CDR3 nucleotide sequence: TGTGCCAGCATTGAGTGGGGGACTAGCTCTGGAAACACCATATATTTT.

The V and J genes are TRBV29-1 and TRBJ2-1; D remains unclear. Germline V gene sequence: CDR1 SQVTM, CDR2 ANQGSEA. The V and J ends lost 2 bases and 7 bases respectively, with 15 bases between them. The CDR3 loop spans 14 amino acids. CDR3 in amino acids: CSVERGAFVNEQFF. CDR3 sequence (DNA): TGCAGCGTTGAAAGAGGCGCTTTCGTTAATGAGCAGTTCTTC.

In DNA form, the CDR3 reads TGTGCCAGCAGTTTTTCCGGACAGGGCACTGAAGCTTTCTTT. The encoded protein is CASSFSGQGTEAFF. This chain joins TRBV27 and TRBJ1-1, with 8 bases identical to TRBD1. CDR1 is MNHEY and CDR2 is SMNVEV in the germline V gene (reference sequence). The junction had 4 bases not matched to a gene; V was cut back by 3 bases and J by 4 bases. This CDR3 spans 14 amino acids.

This chain connects TRBV29-1 to TRBJ1-2; 9 bases are a match to TRBD1. Germline V gene data show CDR1 as SQVTM and CDR2 as ANQGSEA. The J segment lost 4 bases and the V segment lost 7 bases, leaving 4 bases of the junction unmatched. This CDR3 has 12 residues. CDR3 nucleotide sequence: TGCAGCGACCTGACAGGGGGCTATGGCTACACCTTC. The encoded protein is CSDLTGGYGYTF.

The chain is built from TRBV4-1 and TRBJ1-1; 9 positions agree with TRBD1. There are 14 residues in the CDR3. CDR1 is MGHRA and CDR2 is YSYEKL in the germline V gene. Trimming took 5 bases from V and 11 from J; bases not matched to a gene: 12. This chain's CDR3 is CASSKVPGQGWAFF. The CDR3 coding sequence is TGCGCCAGCAGCAAAGTCCCGGGACAGGGTTGGGCTTTCTTT.

A remark on this clone: Compared with germline, one end of the junction differs, possibly owing to a read error. The rearrangement joins TRBV5-1 to TRBJ2-2; D is possibly TRBD1 or TRBD2 (6 bases each). This CDR3 region has 12 residues. Germline CDR1 and CDR2: SGHRS and YFSETQ. CDR3 DNA sequence: TGCGCCACCGAGCGTCAGGAGGGGGGGCTGTTTTTT. Translated, it gives CATERQEGGLFF.

V usage is TRBV5-8 and J usage is TRBJ2-1; TRBD2 matches 10 bases. V was pared by 4 bases and J by 3 bases, with 4 bases of the junction left unmatched. The CDR3 sequence is 15 residues long. CDR1 SGHTS and CDR2 YDEGEE come from the germline V gene. CDR3 sequence: CASSLGLAVYNEQFF. CDR3 sequence (DNA): TGTGCCAGCAGCCTAGGACTAGCGGTCTACAATGAGCAGTTCTTC.

The J gene is TRBJ2-1, the V gene TRBV14; tentatively, D is TRBD2 (6 bases). Germline V gene sequence: CDR1 SGHDN, CDR2 FVKESK. The CDR3 consists of 12 residues. Trimming took off 5 bases at V and 10 bases at J, with 12 bases between the two ends. This chain's CDR3 is CASSSGALEQFF. As DNA, the CDR3 is TGTGCCAGCAGCTCGGGAGCGTTAGAGCAGTTCTTC.

The V gene is TRBV6-1, the J gene TRBJ1-2; 12 nucleotides match TRBD1. V shed 4 bases and J 3 bases; nucleotides not matched to a gene: 9. Germline loops: CDR1 MNHNS, CDR2 SASEGT. The CDR3 has 17 residues. The CDR3 sequence is CASSGRDRGLLDYGYTF. CDR3 in DNA: TGTGCCAGCAGTGGCCGGGACAGGGGGCTACTTGACTATGGCTACACCTTC.

Note on this clone: This sample includes further DNA sequences coding for the same CDR3. The rearrangement joins TRBV24-1 to TRBJ1-1; D is perhaps TRBD1 (5 bases). CDR3 length: 13 residues. V was trimmed by 5 bases and J by 2 bases, leaving 8 bases between them. Germline V gene sequence: CDR1 KGHDR, CDR2 SFDVKD. This CDR3 is CATSGGSNTEAFF. DNA for the CDR3: TGTGCCACCAGTGGGGGGTCAAACACTGAAGCTTTCTTT.

The gene calls are TRBV6-1 and TRBJ1-6; D gene uncertain. V shed 1 base and J shed 6 bases, with 10 bases lying between them. The CDR3 runs 15 residues. Germline V CDR1 and CDR2: MNHNS, SASEGT. CDR3 residues: CASSEVVLGNSPLHF. CDR3 nucleotides: TGTGCCAGCAGTGAAGTAGTCCTTGGTAATTCACCCCTCCACTTT.

The CDR3 sequence is CASSLDATGRYEQYF. CDR3 nucleotide sequence: TGCGCCAGCAGCTTGGACGCCACAGGGCGCTACGAGCAGTACTTC. The chain couples TRBV5-1 to TRBJ2-7, with a tentative D call TRBD1 (6 bases). CDR3 length equals 15 residues. V was trimmed by 0 bases and J by 3 bases, leaving 13 bases between them. Per germline, CDR1 SGHRS and CDR2 YFSETQ.